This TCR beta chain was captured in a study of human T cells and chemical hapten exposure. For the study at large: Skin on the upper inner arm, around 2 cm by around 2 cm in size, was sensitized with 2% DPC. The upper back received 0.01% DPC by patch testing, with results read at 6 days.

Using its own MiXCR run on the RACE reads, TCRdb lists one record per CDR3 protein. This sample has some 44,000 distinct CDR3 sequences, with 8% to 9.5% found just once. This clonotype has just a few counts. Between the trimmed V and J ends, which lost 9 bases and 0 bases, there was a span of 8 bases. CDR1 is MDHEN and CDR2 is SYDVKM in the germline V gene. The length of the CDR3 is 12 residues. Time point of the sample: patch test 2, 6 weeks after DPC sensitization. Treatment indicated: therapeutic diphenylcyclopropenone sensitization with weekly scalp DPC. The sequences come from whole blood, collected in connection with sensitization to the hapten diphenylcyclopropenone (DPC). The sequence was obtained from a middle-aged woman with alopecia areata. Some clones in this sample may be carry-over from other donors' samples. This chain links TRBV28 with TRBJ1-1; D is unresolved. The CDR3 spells CASLGVNTEAFF. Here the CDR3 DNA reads TGTGCCAGTCTTGGGGTGAACACTGAAGCTTTCTTT. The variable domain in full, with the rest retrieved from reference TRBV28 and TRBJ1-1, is DVKVTQSSRYLVKRTGEKVFLECVQDMDHENMFWYRQDPGLGLRLIYFSYDVKMKEKGDIPEGYSVSREKKERFSLILESASTNQTSMYLCASLGVNTEAFFGQGTRLTVV.